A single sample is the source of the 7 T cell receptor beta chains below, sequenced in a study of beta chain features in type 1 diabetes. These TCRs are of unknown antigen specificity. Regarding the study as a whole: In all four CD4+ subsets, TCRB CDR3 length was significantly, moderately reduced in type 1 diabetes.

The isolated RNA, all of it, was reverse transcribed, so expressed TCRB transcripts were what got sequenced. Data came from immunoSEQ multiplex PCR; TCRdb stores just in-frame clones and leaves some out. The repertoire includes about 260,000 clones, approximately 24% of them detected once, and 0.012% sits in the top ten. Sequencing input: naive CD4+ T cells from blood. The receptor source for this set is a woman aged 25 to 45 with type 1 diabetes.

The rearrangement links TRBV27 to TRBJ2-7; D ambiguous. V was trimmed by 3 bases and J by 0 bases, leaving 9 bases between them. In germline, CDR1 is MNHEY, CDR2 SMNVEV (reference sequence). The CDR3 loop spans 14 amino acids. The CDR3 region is CASSFTGSSYEQYF. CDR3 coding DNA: TGTGCCAGCAGTTTTACCGGTAGCTCCTACGAGCAGTACTTC.

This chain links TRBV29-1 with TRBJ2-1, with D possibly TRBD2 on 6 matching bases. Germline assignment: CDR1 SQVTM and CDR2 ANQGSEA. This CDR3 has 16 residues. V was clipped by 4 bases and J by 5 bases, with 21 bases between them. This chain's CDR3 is CSVGRVRLATNNEQFF. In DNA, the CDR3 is TGCAGCGTTGGCAGGGTGCGGCTAGCGACCAACAATGAGCAGTTCTTC.

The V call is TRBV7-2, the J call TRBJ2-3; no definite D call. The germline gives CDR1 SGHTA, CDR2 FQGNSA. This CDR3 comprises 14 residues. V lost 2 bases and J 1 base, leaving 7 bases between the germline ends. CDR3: CASSLRPRTDTQYF. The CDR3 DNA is TGTGCCAGCAGCTTACGTCCCCGCACAGATACGCAGTATTTT.

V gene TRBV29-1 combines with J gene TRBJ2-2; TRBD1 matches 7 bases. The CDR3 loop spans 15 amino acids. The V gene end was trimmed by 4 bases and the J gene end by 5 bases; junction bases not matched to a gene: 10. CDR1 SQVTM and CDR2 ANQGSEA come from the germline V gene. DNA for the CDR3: TGCAGCGTTGGAAAGACAGGGCTGGGGACCGGGGAGCTGTTTTTT. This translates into CSVGKTGLGTGELFF.

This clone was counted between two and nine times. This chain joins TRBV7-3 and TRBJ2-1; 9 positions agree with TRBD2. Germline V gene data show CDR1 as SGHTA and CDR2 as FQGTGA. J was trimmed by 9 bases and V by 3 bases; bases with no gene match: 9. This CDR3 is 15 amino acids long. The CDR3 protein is CASSFSLAGLSEQFF. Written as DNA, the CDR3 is TGTGCCAGCAGCTTTAGCCTAGCGGGGTTAAGTGAGCAGTTCTTC.

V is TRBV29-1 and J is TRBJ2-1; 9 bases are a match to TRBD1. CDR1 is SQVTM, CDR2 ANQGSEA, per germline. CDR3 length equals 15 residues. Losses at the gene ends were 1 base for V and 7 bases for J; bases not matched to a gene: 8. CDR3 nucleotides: TGCAGCGTTGAAGGTTGGGACAGGGTGCGGAATGAGCAGTTCTTC. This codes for CSVEGWDRVRNEQFF.

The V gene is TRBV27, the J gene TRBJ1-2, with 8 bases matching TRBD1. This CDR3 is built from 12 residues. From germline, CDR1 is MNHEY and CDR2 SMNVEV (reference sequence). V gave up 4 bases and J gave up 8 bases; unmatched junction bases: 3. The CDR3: CASSSDRVGYTF. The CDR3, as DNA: TGTGCCAGCAGTTCGGACAGGGTGGGCTACACCTTC.